A selection of T cell receptor beta chains follows, all from one sample in a study of T cells in lung cancer brain metastases. Sequencing was performed with immunoSEQ multiplex PCR; in TCRdb, only in-frame clones are kept and a portion is missing. The repertoire includes about 5,500 clones, over 65% of them detected once, and around a tenth sits in the top ten. The sequencing input was tumor tissue from a brain metastasis. The source is a woman between 45 and 60 years old with non-small cell lung cancer that had spread to the brain. Both conserved end residues are part of each CDR3. Each record gives: V gene, D gene, clone size, J gene, CDR3 protein, CDR3 DNA. D genes are given only for firm matches. Clone sizes are given selectively: once, few, many, or a class where the clone is expanded.

TRBV30	.	.	TRBJ1-5	CAWSRGLLNQPQHF	TGTGCCTGGAGTCGGGGGCTACTAAATCAGCCCCAGCATTTT
TRBV11-2	.	.	TRBJ2-5	CASSLDQRQVETQYF	TGTGCCAGCAGCTTAGATCAGCGACAGGTCGAGACCCAGTACTTC
TRBV15	.	.	TRBJ2-5	CATSARGETQYF	TGTGCCACCAGCGCCCGGGGGGAGACCCAGTACTTC
TRBV18	TRBD1	.	TRBJ2-2	CASSPYDRVAGELFF	TGTGCCAGCTCACCCTACGACAGGGTTGCCGGGGAGCTGTTTTTT
TRBV11-2	.	few	TRBJ2-3	CASSLAGADTQYF	TGTGCCAGCAGCTTAGCGGGCGCAGATACGCAGTATTTT
TRBV25-1	.	.	TRBJ2-3	CASSDPLPGLYTDTQYF	TGTGCCAGCAGTGATCCGCTCCCGGGACTTTACACAGATACGCAGTATTTT
TRBV28	.	.	TRBJ1-2	CASSSLTVPGYGYTF	TGTGCCAGCAGTTCCCTGACAGTTCCGGGCTATGGCTACACCTTC
TRBV6-1	.	.	TRBJ2-4	CASSSLERDIQYF	TGTGCCAGCAGTTCCCTAGAGAGGGACATTCAGTACTTC
TRBV5-1	.	once	TRBJ2-1	CASSPQGGYNEQFF	TGCGCCAGCAGCCCCCAGGGCGGGTACAATGAGCAGTTCTTC
TRBV30	.	.	TRBJ1-4	CAWNVGQANEKLFF	TGTGCCTGGAATGTAGGACAAGCTAATGAAAAACTGTTTTTT
TRBV28	.	.	TRBJ2-5	CASTGTAPLGTQYF	TGTGCCAGCACTGGGACGGCACCCCTAGGGACCCAGTACTTC
TRBV27	.	.	TRBJ1-4	CASSPLGGPGDEKLFF	TGTGCCAGCAGTCCCCTGGGGGGGCCCGGAGATGAAAAACTGTTTTTT
TRBV11-1	.	.	TRBJ2-6	CASSLISGANVLTF	TGTGCCAGCAGCCTCATAAGCGGGGCCAACGTCCTGACTTTC
TRBV11-3	.	.	TRBJ1-1	CASSLEQNTEAFF	TGTGCCAGCAGCTTAGAGCAGAACACTGAAGCTTTCTTT
TRBV28	.	.	TRBJ1-5	CASSPIERNQPQHF	TGTGCCAGCAGTCCCATCGAACGCAATCAGCCCCAGCATTTT
TRBV7-2	TRBD1	.	TRBJ1-4	CASSLRQGRNEKLFF	TGTGCCAGCAGCTTGAGACAGGGGCGGAATGAAAAACTGTTTTTT
TRBV10-3	.	.	TRBJ1-5	CAIKDGPNQPQHF	TGTGCCATCAAGGACGGACCCAATCAGCCCCAGCATTTT
TRBV9	TRBD2	.	TRBJ2-1	CASSIAGGEQFF	TGTGCCAGCAGCATAGCGGGAGGGGAGCAGTTCTTC
TRBV6-5	.	.	TRBJ1-3	CASSYGGTNGNTIYF	TGTGCCAGCAGTTACGGCGGGACCAATGGAAACACCATATATTTT
TRBV6-5	TRBD1	once	TRBJ1-4	CASSSWTGAYFF	TGTGCCAGCAGTTCTTGGACAGGGGCGTATTTTTTT
TRBV19	.	.	TRBJ2-6	CASSIGIAAGANVLTF	TGTGCCAGTAGTATAGGAATAGCGGCTGGGGCCAACGTCCTGACTTTC
TRBV5-6	.	few	TRBJ2-1	CASSLGAGSYNEQFF	TGTGCCAGCAGCTTGGGAGCGGGCTCCTACAATGAGCAGTTCTTC
TRBV7-8	TRBD2	.	TRBJ2-1	CASSAGTSGYNEQFF	TGTGCCAGCAGCGCAGGGACTAGCGGCTACAATGAGCAGTTCTTC
TRBV25-1	.	.	TRBJ1-1	CASSEWGGVEAFF	TGTGCCAGCAGTGAATGGGGAGGGGTTGAAGCTTTCTTT
TRBV28	.	once	TRBJ1-2	CASRVTDINYGYTF	TGTGCCAGCAGGGTGACCGATATTAACTATGGCTACACCTTC
TRBV7-9	.	.	TRBJ2-5	CASSLASTSYQETQYF	TGTGCCAGCAGCTTAGCCAGCACCTCGTACCAAGAGACCCAGTACTTC
TRBV5-4	.	.	TRBJ1-1	CASSFPGSGAFF	TGTGCCAGCAGCTTCCCGGGCTCGGGAGCTTTCTTT
TRBV5-1	.	.	TRBJ1-1	CASSLGGIGGTEAFF	TGCGCCAGCAGCTTGGGAGGGATTGGGGGCACTGAAGCTTTCTTT
TRBV19	TRBD1	.	TRBJ2-2	CASSLSSGTGYTGELFF	TGTGCCAGTAGTCTTTCCTCCGGGACAGGATACACCGGGGAGCTGTTTTTT
TRBV7-9	.	.	TRBJ1-4	CASSLVGQSATNEKLFF	TGTGCCAGCAGCTTAGTCGGTCAGTCCGCAACTAATGAAAAACTGTTTTTT
TRBV30	.	few	TRBJ1-3	CASLRGRIPSGNTIYF	TGTGCCTCCCTCCGGGGCCGAATTCCTTCTGGAAACACCATATATTTT
TRBV7-2	.	once	TRBJ2-7	CASSLGQGRVYEQYF	TGTGCCAGCAGCTTAGGTCAGGGAAGGGTCTACGAGCAGTACTTC
TRBV19	.	once	TRBJ1-1	CASSLGQSNTEAFF	TGTGCCAGTAGTCTCGGACAGTCGAACACTGAAGCTTTCTTT
TRBV6-6	TRBD2	.	TRBJ2-3	CASSLGLAGSTDTQYF	TGTGCCAGCAGCCTTGGACTAGCGGGAAGCACAGATACGCAGTATTTT
TRBV27	TRBD1	.	TRBJ1-4	CASSLRQGTPNEKLFF	TGTGCCAGCAGTTTGAGACAGGGGACACCTAATGAAAAACTGTTTTTT
TRBV9	TRBD1	.	TRBJ1-2	CASSSQGNLQGGHGYTF	TGTGCCAGCAGCAGCCAGGGTAATTTGCAGGGGGGACATGGCTACACCTTC
TRBV13	.	few	TRBJ2-7	CASSLAGREQYF	TGTGCCAGCAGCTTAGCAGGGAGAGAGCAGTACTTC